This entry describes one T cell receptor beta chain. This may come from a read error, since a much larger clone is one base off. The data belong to a study of regulatory T cells in long-lasting Graves disease. This CDR3 is built from 15 residues. The sample's time point: persistent/refractory GD, antithyroid drugs over 5 years with positive TRAb. Extracted RNA from PBMCs served as the source of the TCR library. CDR3 regions were amplified by Arm-PCR using iRepertoire HTBI primers to build TCR beta libraries. In the original workflow: The identification of about 66 TRBV and 14 TRBJ segments was made across samples. TCRdb re-analysed the multiplex PCR reads in MiXCR, keeping a single row per CDR3 protein. The V and J calls and clone size are TCRdb's, not the authors'. Of around 460,000 distinct CDR3 sequences listed, 20% to 25% were seen once; the top ten hold around 7%.

The chain joins TRBV12-3 or TRBV12-4 to TRBJ2-6, with D possibly being TRBD1 or TRBD2 (6 bases each). This receptor was identified in a female donor with Graves disease. Specimen: peripheral blood mononuclear cells (PBMCs), collected when the disease was refractory, from a patient treated with antithyroid drugs. The CDR3 nucleotides are TGTGCCAGCAGTTTGAGGGGGGCTGGGGCCGACGTCCTGACTTTC. It is translated as CASSLRGAGADVLTF.